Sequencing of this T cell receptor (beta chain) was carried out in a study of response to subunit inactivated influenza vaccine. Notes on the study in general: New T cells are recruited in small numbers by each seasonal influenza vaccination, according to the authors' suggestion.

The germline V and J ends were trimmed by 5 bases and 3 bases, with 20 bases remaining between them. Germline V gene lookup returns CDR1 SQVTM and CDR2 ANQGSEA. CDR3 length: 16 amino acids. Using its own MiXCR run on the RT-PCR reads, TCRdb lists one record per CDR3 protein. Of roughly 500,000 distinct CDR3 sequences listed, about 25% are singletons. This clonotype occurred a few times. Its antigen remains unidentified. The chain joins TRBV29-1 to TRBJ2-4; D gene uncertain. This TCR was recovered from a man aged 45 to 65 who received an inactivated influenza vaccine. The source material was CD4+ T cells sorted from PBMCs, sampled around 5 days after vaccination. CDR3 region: CSVSLGSWSHKNIQYF. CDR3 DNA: TGCAGCGTTAGTTTGGGGTCTTGGTCTCACAAAAACATTCAGTACTTC.